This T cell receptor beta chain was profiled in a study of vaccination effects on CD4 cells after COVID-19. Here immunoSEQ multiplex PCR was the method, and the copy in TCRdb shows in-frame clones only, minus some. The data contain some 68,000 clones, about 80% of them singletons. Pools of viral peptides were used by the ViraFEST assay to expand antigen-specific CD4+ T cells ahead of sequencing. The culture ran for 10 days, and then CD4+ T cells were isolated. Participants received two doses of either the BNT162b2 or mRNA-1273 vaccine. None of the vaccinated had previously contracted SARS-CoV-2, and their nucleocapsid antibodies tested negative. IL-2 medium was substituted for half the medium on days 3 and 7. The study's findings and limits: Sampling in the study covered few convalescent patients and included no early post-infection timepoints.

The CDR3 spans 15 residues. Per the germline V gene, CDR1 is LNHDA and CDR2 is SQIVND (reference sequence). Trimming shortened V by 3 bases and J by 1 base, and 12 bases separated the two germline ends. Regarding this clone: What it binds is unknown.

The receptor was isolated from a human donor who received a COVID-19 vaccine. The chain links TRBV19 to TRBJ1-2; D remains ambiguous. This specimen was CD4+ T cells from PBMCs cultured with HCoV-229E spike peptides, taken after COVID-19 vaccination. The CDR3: CASSIGTRLNYGYTF. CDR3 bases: TGTGCCAGTAGTATCGGAACTCGCCTTAACTATGGCTACACCTTC.